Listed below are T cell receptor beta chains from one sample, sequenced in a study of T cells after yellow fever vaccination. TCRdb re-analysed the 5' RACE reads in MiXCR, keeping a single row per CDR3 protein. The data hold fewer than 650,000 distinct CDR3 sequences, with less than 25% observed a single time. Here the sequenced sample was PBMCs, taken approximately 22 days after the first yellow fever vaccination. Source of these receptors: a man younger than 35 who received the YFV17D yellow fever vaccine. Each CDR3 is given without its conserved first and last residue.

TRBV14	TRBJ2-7	ASSQDLVGGFYEQY
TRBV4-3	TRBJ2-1	ASSQWAGGSDEQF
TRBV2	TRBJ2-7	ASRRAGGDLYEQY
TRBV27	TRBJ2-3	ASTAAGRTDTQY
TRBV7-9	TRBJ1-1	AISLGQHRTEAF
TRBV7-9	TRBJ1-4	ASSRGTRSEKLF
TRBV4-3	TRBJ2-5	ASSRDRLETQY
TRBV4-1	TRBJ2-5	ASSQAGGDFETQY
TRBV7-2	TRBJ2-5	ASSFRDSQETQY
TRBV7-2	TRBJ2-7	ASSARGGQVYEQY
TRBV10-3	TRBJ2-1	ATGTGKIWGDEQF
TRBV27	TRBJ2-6	ASSFGAGANVLT
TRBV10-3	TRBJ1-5	ATRDRAHQPQH
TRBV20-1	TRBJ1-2	SARVRGYYGYT
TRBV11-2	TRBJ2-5	ASSLGFSGGFQETQY
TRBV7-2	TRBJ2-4	ASSLVAGAGDIQY
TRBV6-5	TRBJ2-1	ASSLGTSGGYEQF
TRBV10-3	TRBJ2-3	AIRLAGKTDTQY
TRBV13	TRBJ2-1	ASSLEGGSYNEQF
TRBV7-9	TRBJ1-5	ASSLEGTQPQH
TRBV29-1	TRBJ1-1	SVDRTGTMNTEAF
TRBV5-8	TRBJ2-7	ASSFTSGINEQY
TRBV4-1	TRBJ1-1	ASSQVRGTEAF
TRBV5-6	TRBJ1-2	ASSLGRIYGYT
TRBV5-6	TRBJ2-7	ASSVRDSLYEQY
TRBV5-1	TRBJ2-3	ASSLSGGVSDTQY
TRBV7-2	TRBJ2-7	ASSSFPRGSSYEQY
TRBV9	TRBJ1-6	ASSVGSYNSPLH
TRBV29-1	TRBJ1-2	SVPTAGAGYGYT
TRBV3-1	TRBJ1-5	ASSQDRGYRPQH
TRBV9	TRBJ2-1	ASSVGAGNEQF
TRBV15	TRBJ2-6	ATSRDRAAGANVLT
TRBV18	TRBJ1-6	ASSPQGPGNSPLH
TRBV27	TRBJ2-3	ASSFLGGARDTDTQY
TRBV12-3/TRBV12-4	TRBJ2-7	ASSLGPLHEQY
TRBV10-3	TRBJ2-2	AISESLITGELF
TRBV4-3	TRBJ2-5	ASSHTGETQY
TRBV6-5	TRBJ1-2	ASSYEGFGSNYGYT
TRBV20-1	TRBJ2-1	SARAPSGSYNEQF
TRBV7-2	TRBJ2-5	ASSLGWGQETQY